This paragraph reports one TCR beta chain. Its target is not known. It was with random hexamers that 0.5 to 1 ug RNA was reverse transcribed. TCR beta CDR3 was amplified by immunoSEQ covering 54 Vbeta and 13 Jbeta. TCRdb re-derived calls from the immunoSEQ multiplex PCR reads in MiXCR, one entry per CDR3 protein. This table has under 200,000 distinct CDR3 sequences, roughly 94% appearing once. The trim removed 1 base at V and 0 bases at J, leaving 5 bases unmatched. The CDR3 is 17 residues long. This record comes from a study of CD8 T cells in Susac syndrome. Study overall: Each patient with Susac syndrome, at the time of blood draw, was therapy-naive, on corticosteroids, or on intravenous immunoglobulin alone.

Regarding the study as a whole: In Susac syndrome, the CD4+ T cell repertoires did not show clonal expansion.

This rearrangement joins TRBV12-3 or TRBV12-4 to TRBJ1-1, with 10 bases aligning to TRBD1. What was sequenced was CD4+ T cells from PBMCs. The receptor was isolated from a human donor with Susac syndrome. The CDR3 loop is CASSLGGTGVMNTEAFF. The CDR3 DNA reads as TGTGCCAGCAGTTTAGGGGGGACAGGGGTCATGAACACTGAAGCTTTCTTT.